Many counts were recorded for the clone carrying this T cell receptor beta chain. Looked up from germline, CDR1 is MDHEN and CDR2 is SYDVKM. The ends were cut back, 3 bases at V and 6 bases at J, with 9 bases in the middle. The CDR3 runs to 13 residues. Combining a sample-barcoded 5' primer with a J-beta primer mix, a second PCR ran for about 7 to 11 cycles. TCRdb reprocessed the 5' RACE reads with MiXCR, giving one entry per CDR3 protein. The sample consists of hundreds of thousands of distinct CDR3 sequences, roughly 30% of them appearing once. The entry originates in a study of blood T cells in healthy people across ages.

This chain joins TRBV28 and TRBJ2-1; D ambiguous. The clonotype was recovered from an elderly woman in good health. Sequenced material: blood. The CDR3 region has the DNA TGTGCCAGCAGTTTCGGAACCCCCAATGAGCAGTTCTTC. It translates to CASSFGTPNEQFF.